This T cell receptor (beta chain) was retrieved from a study of cytomegalovirus exposure and HLA in healthy donors (dated by TCRdb to the late 2010s). Describing the broader study: In an earlier analysis of several hundred of the donors, approximately 260 Gb of sequence data and some 120 million unique TCR beta sequences from 150 million to 200 million T cells were reported. Roughly 300 gigabases of sequencing data and 70 million to 85 million unique TCR sequences were included in an early release covering over 600 HLA-typed donors. Of the approximately 400 genotyped donors, over 80% were placed in the genetic ancestry cluster associated with self-reported Caucasian donors. The study was designed to test whether signatures of past pathogen exposure could be identified by cataloging public T cell receptors. The study profiled the T cell repertoires of hundreds of subjects by immunosequencing and related them to cytomegalovirus serostatus. A separate validation cohort of roughly 130 different subjects was used in addition to the approximately 700-subject first cohort. High-throughput TCR immunosequencing, statistical association of individual TCRs with disease status, and machine learning were combined to predict cytomegalovirus infection status. A later analysis re-analyzed previously published TCR beta repertoires from 666 donors and added high-resolution HLA genotyping to study TCR occurrence patterns. Rather than using new phenotypic data, the later analysis identified candidate immune exposures from TCR beta sequences and from how often those sequences occurred across donors. An earlier analysis of around 640 of the donors used high-throughput TCR beta sequencing to judge whether each TCR beta V gene segment behaved as functional or pseudogenic. Alongside the repertoire data, information on donor age, sex, ethnicity and CMV serostatus was compiled. In a later genetic analysis, genome-wide SNP genotypes for about three fifths of the roughly 670 donors were used, and that subset was treated as a discovery cohort. All discovery cohort repertoires had been generated on a single sequencing platform. Both class I and class II loci were covered by HLA typing, at four-digit resolution. The number of typed donors differed by locus: about 629-630 for A, B, C, DRB1 and DQB1; some 500 for DQA1; around 580 for DPA1; and about 470 for DPB1. Because of strong linkage in the cohort, roughly 5 DR-DQ haplotypes were treated as single units for association and clustering. Among roughly 400 genotyped donors of the cohort, an average of approximately 220,000 unique TCR beta nucleotide sequences was sequenced per donor, of which approximately 18% were non-productive. What the authors observed across the whole study: The classifier was reported to diagnose cytomegalovirus status with high specificity and sensitivity in both the original cohort and the validation cohort. The only immune exposure information available for the cohort was CMV serostatus. Three of the identified cytomegalovirus-associated TCR beta chains were confirmed in vitro to be specific for cytomegalovirus antigens. A further reported finding was that TCR beta sequences accurately predicted the HLA-A and HLA-B alleles for most subjects in the first cohort. In a later analysis, most CMV-associated TCR beta chains were found to appear HLA-restricted, with HLA associations seemingly driven largely by CMV exposure. Assigning TCR associations to individual alleles was difficult when HLA alleles, especially DR and DQ, strongly co-occurred. The earlier analysis of about 600 of the donors excluded fewer than 20 rarely observed V segments, including chromosome 9 orphons, because counts were too low. A later genetic analysis reported fewer N-insertions in productive TCRs among donors in an Asian-associated ancestry cluster than the roughly 700-donor mean. A later analysis associated about 17,000 TCR beta sequences with specific HLA alleles at a false discovery rate of 0.05. In a later analysis, the rate of TCR association differed among HLA loci, with DRB1 alleles having the most associated TCRs and HLA-C alleles having the fewest. Presence/absence analyses assumed roughly uniform sequencing depth across donors, an assumption that may not hold. Across donors, most TCR sequences were observed very rarely, whereas some public TCRs were present in many individuals. Because some donors lacked HLA typing at each locus, the association tests relied only on the typed subset. In an earlier analysis of around 600 of the donors, most TCR beta V segments were observed in productive rearrangements about 87% or about 30% of the time, broadly matching IMGT annotations. The study gave a list of more than 150 TCR beta chains associated with cytomegalovirus. Linkage disequilibrium might explain the correlated functional status among segregating V segments, but an unknown experimental factor could not be ruled out. In a later analysis, several top co-occurrence clusters were reported to appear linked to parvovirus B19, influenza, CMV and Epstein-Barr virus. A cluster of highly shared sequence variants was judged likely to be a technical artifact of the sequencing pipeline. The 87-base-pair reads could not distinguish some IMGT-functional V segments, including TRBV6-2 and TRBV6-3, so those segments were excluded. V-gene and J-gene trimming of TCR beta chains was associated with a missense DCLRE1C variant in a later genetic analysis, and the association was replicated in an independent cohort. This cohort had only TCR beta chains sequenced, and the lack of alpha or paired-chain data limited which features could be detected. Compared with equally common non-associated chains, HLA-associated TCR beta chains in a later analysis were more clonally expanded and had lower generation probabilities. According to the authors, the approach could potentially be generalized to other disease states and immunological phenotypes.

The CDR3, cysteine through phenylalanine, is 18 amino acids long. Only the CDR3 region is kept as DNA, spanning 54 bases read in frame from base 1. V is clipped by 3 bases and J by 2 bases, and the sequence between their germline boundaries is 17 bases long. CDR1 and CDR2 (MGHDK, SYGVNS) derive from the germline V gene. The cohort consisted of 666 healthy bone marrow donors. All cohort members were sampled while nominally healthy, although unrecorded immune exposures were likely present. The donor was CMV seropositive and belonged to the group of 250 to 300 seropositive cohort members. A peripheral blood sample was collected from each donor, and TCR beta sequencing was performed on peripheral blood mononuclear cells. The Qiagen DNeasy Blood Extraction Kit was used to extract genomic DNA from the blood cell samples. Library preparation was by the immunoSEQ multiplex PCR assay. For the multiplex PCR, a mixture combining 60 forward primers for TCR Vbeta segments and 13 reverse primers for TCR Jbeta segments was used. A multiplex PCR assay on genomic DNA amplified the CDR3 region of rearranged TCR beta genes. On the Illumina HiSeq System, the amplified TCR beta libraries were sequenced as 87-base-pair reads. As for how the authors treated the data: In a later analysis, some 80 million unique TCR beta chains were counted across the roughly 610 repertoires, and roughly 9.9 million of these chains were shared by at least two donors. Raw reads were error-corrected and collapsed into unique sequences by a nearest-neighbor algorithm in which closely related sequences were merged to remove PCR and sequencing errors. To assign V, D and J gene segments, CDR3 sequences were aligned to IMGT reference sequences. For a sequence to be retained, a match of at least six nucleotides to both a V gene segment and a J gene segment was required. A rearrangement counted as productive if the CDR3 had no stop codons and remained in frame with V and J, and every other rearrangement counted as non-productive. CDR3 was defined by IMGT convention, running from the second conserved V-encoded cysteine to the conserved J-encoded phenylalanine. In an earlier analysis of approximately 590 of the donors, sequences lacking an unambiguous match to a single V gene segment were excluded. An earlier analysis of a few hundred of the donors classified V segments as functional when productive rearrangements were above 56.7% and as segregating when the standard deviation between donors was above 5%. A statistical classification framework was built to diagnose cytomegalovirus status from the catalog of TCR beta chain sequences. In a later analysis, V and J genes were assigned by comparing TCR nucleotide sequences against IMGT/GENE-DB human TR gene sequences. In a later analysis, CDR3 sequences and most-parsimonious VDJ recombination scenarios were assigned using the TCRdist pipeline. In a later analysis, each TCR beta chain was defined by its CDR3 amino acid sequence together with its V-gene family, and reads lacking a unique V-gene family were excluded. To address suspected cross-contamination and a sequencing artifact, a later analysis removed approximately 600 highly shared, low-generation-probability nucleotide sequences. In a later analysis, a clonal expansion index for each public chain was calculated from normalized within-repertoire ranks of inferred template counts. Generation probabilities in a later analysis came from a VDJ recombination model fitted to out-of-frame rearrangements, and those results were checked against IGoR. In a later analysis, TCR-TCR, TCR-HLA and TCR-CMV co-occurrence was scored with hypergeometric tests, and a repertoire-size bias correction was applied to TCR pairs. In a later analysis, false discovery rates were estimated by permuting HLA or CMV assignments 20 times. In a later analysis, co-occurring TCRs were grouped with DBSCAN, and TCRdist sequence similarity was added when clustering was performed within HLA-allele-positive subsets. Repertoires with fewer than 30,000 or more than 120,000 public chains, plus five repertoires with anomalous nucleotide sharing, were excluded from co-occurrence clustering. Held by TCRdb, this immuneACCESS table contains in-frame sequences only and omits some clones. Under half of the omission traces to an unresolved V gene where checked; the cause of the rest is unknown. V and J calls and clone size are copied from that table; D and trimming were computed from the DNA. The sample table shows some 100,000 clones, and around three quarters are seen once. The top ten hold 3.5% to 4.5% of the sample.

On this clone itself: Which antigen it targets is not known. No base qualities exist here, and no much larger clone lies one base off it.

The sequence was obtained from a female donor in good health and CMV-seropositive. Material: PBMCs. In this chain, TRBV25-1 is recombined with TRBJ2-6; the D gene is possibly TRBD1, with 6 bases matching. At the DNA level, the sequence is TGTGCCAGCAGTGATATACAGGGTACCGGCACTGGGGCCAACGTCCTGACTTTC. This translates into CASSDIQGTGTGANVLTF.